Following are 15 T cell receptor beta chains from one sample sequenced in a study of beta chain features in type 1 diabetes. Expressed TCRB transcripts were sequenced, since all the RNA that had been isolated was reverse transcribed. Repertoires were generated with immunoSEQ multiplex PCR, while TCRdb's copy carries only in-frame clones and drops some. This table has some 250,000 clones, about 30% appearing once. The sequencing input was central memory CD4+ T cells from blood. The receptors originated from a young man in good health.

The chain carries TRBV7-8 and TRBJ1-2, with TRBD1 as a possible D gene (5 bases). Looked up from germline, CDR1 is SGHVS and CDR2 is FQNEAQ. The CDR3 totals 13 residues. The V and J ends lost 6 bases and 7 bases respectively, with 15 bases between them. DNA of the CDR3: TGTGCCAGCAGTCAATACCGGGACGGTGGCTACACCTTC. Protein: CASSQYRDGGYTF.

The V and J genes are TRBV9 and TRBJ1-1, with 7 bases identical to TRBD1. CDR1 is SGDLS, CDR2 YYNGEE, per germline. V shed 2 bases, J shed 3 bases, and the junction held 7 bases outside the gene matches. The CDR3 is 15 residues long. CDR3 sequence reads: CASSVRQGRHTEAFF. CDR3 bases: TGTGCCAGCAGCGTCCGACAGGGCCGGCACACTGAAGCTTTCTTT.

The rearrangement joins TRBV9 to TRBJ2-5; D possibly corresponds to TRBD2 (5 bases). Germline V CDR1 and CDR2: SGDLS, YYNGEE. V was pared by 0 bases and J by 7 bases, with 10 bases between. CDR3 length: 13 residues. The CDR3 DNA reads as TGTGCCAGCAGCGTAGAAGATGAGGGGACCCAGTACTTC. It is translated as CASSVEDEGTQYF.

The chain combines TRBV4-2 with TRBJ2-3, with D uncertain. CDR1 and CDR2 from the germline V gene are LGHNA and YNFKEQ. The CDR3 length is 15 residues. Trimming took off 0 bases at V and 0 bases at J, with 7 bases between the two ends. CDR3 loop: CASSQDGDSTDTQYF. The CDR3 region has the DNA TGTGCCAGCAGCCAAGATGGGGATAGCACAGATACGCAGTATTTT.

This clone occurred a few times. This chain uses TRBV6-1 with TRBJ1-5; a weak D match, TRBD1 (5 bases). Trimming took 6 bases from V and 7 from J, leaving 13 bases between them. The CDR3 spans 13 residues. CDR1 and CDR2 from the germline V gene are MNHNS and SASEGT. The CDR3 nucleotides are TGTGCCAGCAGGGACAATTTTTTGCAGCCCCAGCATTTT. This translates into CASRDNFLQPQHF.

V is TRBV5-1 and J is TRBJ2-1; 9 nucleotides agree with TRBD2. The J segment lost 0 bases and the V segment lost 0 bases, leaving 4 bases of the junction unmatched. Looked up from germline, CDR1 is SGHRS and CDR2 is YFSETQ. The CDR3 extends over 17 amino acids. The CDR3 loop reads CASSLEVAGVSYNEQFF. The DNA for the CDR3 is TGCGCCAGCAGCTTGGAGGTAGCGGGAGTCTCCTACAATGAGCAGTTCTTC.

V gene TRBV10-3 combines with J gene TRBJ1-2; D remains unclear. The V gene's germline CDR1 is ENHRY and CDR2 SYGVKD. V was pared by 0 bases and J by 5 bases, with 13 bases between. The CDR3 runs to 15 residues. The CDR3 DNA sequence: TGTGCCATCAGTGAGTCGTATGTCAGGAATTATGGCTACACCTTC. It specifies CAISESYVRNYGYTF.

This chain joins TRBV4-3 and TRBJ1-2; D not certain. Trimming removed 1 base from V and 4 bases from J, with 10 bases in between. This CDR3 has 14 amino acids. CDR1 is LGHNA and CDR2 is YSLEER in the germline V gene. The CDR3 nucleotides read TGCGCCAGCAGCCAAGGCGGGTCGGGCTATGGCTACACCTTC. Protein: CASSQGGSGYGYTF.

The table lists this clone with a few counts. This chain links TRBV10-3 with TRBJ2-1; D is uncertain. CDR1 is ENHRY, CDR2 SYGVKD, per germline. V gave up 11 bases and J gave up 8 bases, with 16 bases separating them. This CDR3 is 12 amino acids long. CDR3 DNA: TGTGCCCATCGGTCGCCCTCGGATGAGCAGTTCTTC. Amino acid sequence: CAHRSPSDEQFF.

This clone was seen at least ten times. V and J are TRBV7-2 and TRBJ1-5, with D maybe TRBD1 (5 bases). Germline assignment: CDR1 SGHTA and CDR2 FQGNSA. The CDR3 covers 13 residues. V was trimmed by 5 bases and J by 5 bases, leaving 10 bases between them. The CDR3 DNA is TGTGCCAGCAGCAAAGGGGACTATCAGCCCCAGCATTTT. It encodes CASSKGDYQPQHF.

CDR3 amino acids: CASSTSGGFTDTQYF. CDR3 nucleotides: TGTGCCAGCAGTACTAGCGGGGGGTTCACAGATACGCAGTATTTT. This chain connects TRBV2 to TRBJ2-3; TRBD2 matches 12 bases. The V gene's germline CDR1 is SNHLY and CDR2 FYNNEI. V trimming: 5 bases; J trimming: 2 bases; junction bases outside the gene matches: 2. The CDR3 extends over 15 amino acids. The complete variable domain, with remaining parts taken from reference TRBV2 and TRBJ2-3, reads EPEVTQTPSHQVTQMGQEVILRCVPISNHLYFYWYRQILGQKVEFLVSFYNNEISEKSEIFDDQFSVERPDGSNFTLKIRSTKLEDSAMYFCASSTSGGFTDTQYFGPGTRLTVL.

The gene calls are TRBV10-1 and TRBJ2-1; D gene uncertain. This CDR3 region has 13 residues. The V end was cut by 5 bases, the J end by 10 bases, with 15 bases between. Germline CDR1 and CDR2: WNHNN and SYGVQD (reference sequence). CDR3 residues: CASSPDPVGEQFF. For the CDR3, the DNA is TGCGCCAGCAGTCCGGACCCGGTCGGGGAGCAGTTCTTC.

The chain links TRBV19 to TRBJ2-2, with 8 bases lining up with TRBD1. Trimming at V came to 8 bases and at J to 4 bases, leaving 9 bases not matched to a gene. The CDR3 sequence is 15 residues long. From germline, CDR1 is LNHDA and CDR2 SQIVND (reference sequence). The CDR3 DNA is TGTGCCAGTCGTTTCGCAGGGGGCAGCACCGGGGAGCTGTTTTTT. Its protein is CASRFAGGSTGELFF.

This clone was counted once. This chain links TRBV12-5 with TRBJ1-6; 7 nucleotides align to TRBD1. V lost 2 bases and J lost 3; bases outside the gene matches: 4. Germline V lookup: CDR1 LGHNT, CDR2 FRNRAP. The CDR3 runs 16 residues. The CDR3: CASGLTRQGYNSPLHF. CDR3 bases: TGTGCTAGTGGTTTGACACGACAGGGCTATAATTCACCCCTCCACTTT. Full variable domain (remainder filled in from reference TRBV12-5 and TRBJ1-6): DARVTQTPRHKVTEMGQEVTMRCQPILGHNTVFWYRQTMMQGLELLAYFRNRAPLDDSGMPKDRFSAEMPDATLATLKIQPSEPRDSAVYFCASGLTRQGYNSPLHFGNGTRLTVT.

The sample holds a few counts of this clone. The chain combines TRBV4-1 with TRBJ2-4; D is possibly TRBD2 (6 bases). Germline lookup yields CDR1 MGHRA and CDR2 YSYEKL. V was cut by 4 bases and J by 8 bases, with 21 bases left in between. The CDR3 consists of 16 residues. The CDR3 nucleotides read TGCGCCAGCAGCCCTGGACTAAGAAAAAATAAGGACATTCAGTACTTC. The encoded protein is CASSPGLRKNKDIQYF.